The 25 T cell receptor beta chains listed next were all sequenced from one sample in a study of monozygotic twins with inflammatory bowel disease. TCRdb processed the 5' RACE reads again and assigns one entry to each CDR3 protein, with no DNA. The sample table includes under 200,000 distinct CDR3 sequences. The sequenced material came from blood. These receptors were collected from a human donor with ulcerative colitis or Crohn's disease, or a healthy co-twin of an affected twin (not recorded which).

The gene calls are TRBV7-2 and TRBJ1-5; the TCRdb call, TRBD1, lacks DNA for checking. From germline, CDR1 is SGHTA and CDR2 FQGNSA. The CDR3 is made up of 16 amino acids. The CDR3 sequence: CASSRTGSWTNQPQHF.

The CDR3 reads CASSGSSTGELFF. The chain carries TRBV6-4 and TRBJ2-2. Germline V gene lookup returns CDR1 MRHNA and CDR2 SNTAGT. There are 13 residues in the CDR3.

The rearrangement uses TRBV7-9 and TRBJ1-1; TCRdb calls TRBD1, which cannot be checked without DNA. CDR1 and CDR2 from the germline V gene are SEHNR and FQNEAQ (reference sequence). The CDR3 extends over 13 amino acids. CDR3 amino acids: CASSQPRQGKAFF.

The genes are TRBV3-1 and TRBJ2-7; absent DNA, TCRdb's TRBD1 call cannot be checked. CDR3 length: 14 amino acids. Germline V gives CDR1 LGHDT, CDR2 YNNKEL (reference sequence). The CDR3 is CASSRGTGYYEQYF.

The gene calls are TRBV27 and TRBJ2-2; TCRdb calls TRBD2, which cannot be checked without DNA. Germline V gene sequence: CDR1 MNHEY, CDR2 SMNVEV (reference sequence). This CDR3 is 16 amino acids long. Here the CDR3 reads CASSLLGGSKTGELFF.

The V and J genes are TRBV5-1 and TRBJ2-3. This CDR3 has 15 residues. The germline V gene has CDR1 SGHRS and CDR2 YFSETQ. CDR3 amino acids: CASSSGQRLTDTQYF. Looking up the rest from reference TRBV5-1 and TRBJ2-3 gives the full variable domain: KAGVTQTPRYLIKTRGQQVTLSCSPISGHRSVSWYQQTPGQGLQFLFEYFSETQRNKGNFPGRFSGRQFSNSRSEMNVSTLELGDSALYLCASSSGQRLTDTQYFGPGTRLTVL.

V gene TRBV6-5 combines with J gene TRBJ2-3; TCRdb picks TRBD1, but there is no DNA to check that call. In germline, CDR1 is MNHEY, CDR2 SVGAGI. The CDR3 spans 17 residues. The chain's CDR3 is CASSYAGTGASTDTQYF.

The rearrangement joins TRBV6-5 to TRBJ1-1. The CDR3 loop spans 12 amino acids. CDR1 is MNHEY and CDR2 is SVGAGI in the germline V gene. This chain's CDR3 is CASSDANTEAFF.

This chain joins TRBV5-1 and TRBJ1-6. This CDR3 has 15 residues. Germline V gene lookup returns CDR1 SGHRS and CDR2 YFSETQ. CDR3 region: CASSLMSDRNSPLHF.

The rearrangement uses TRBV6-2 or TRBV6-3 and TRBJ2-7; TCRdb's assignment of TRBD1 cannot be checked, as there is no DNA. There are 15 residues in the CDR3. The germline gives CDR1 MNHEY, CDR2 SVGEGT. CDR3 loop: CASRKDRGLNYEQYF.

V is TRBV5-1 and J is TRBJ2-3; TCRdb's D call, TRBD1, is unchecked because there is no DNA. This CDR3 region has 15 residues. Germline CDR1 SGHRS, CDR2 YFSETQ. The CDR3 sequence is CASSFITGGTDTQYF. Filled out from reference TRBV5-1 and TRBJ2-3, the complete variable domain reads KAGVTQTPRYLIKTRGQQVTLSCSPISGHRSVSWYQQTPGQGLQFLFEYFSETQRNKGNFPGRFSGRQFSNSRSEMNVSTLELGDSALYLCASSFITGGTDTQYFGPGTRLTVL.

The CDR3 sequence: CAISESFSGSGTGELFF. The chain employs TRBV10-3 and TRBJ2-2; TCRdb's D call, TRBD2, is unchecked because there is no DNA. The CDR3 is made up of 17 amino acids. In germline, CDR1 is ENHRY, CDR2 SYGVKD.

The genes are TRBV29-1 and TRBJ2-7; TCRdb's D gene call, TRBD1, goes unchecked for lack of DNA. The CDR3 sequence is 12 residues long. Germline V CDR1 and CDR2: SQVTM, ANQGSEA. This chain's CDR3 is CSVESTVGEQYF.

This chain's CDR3 is CASSLFGTSVLTGELFF. The chain has TRBV27 and TRBJ2-2; TCRdb lists TRBD2, though no DNA is available to test this call. Germline loops: CDR1 MNHEY, CDR2 SMNVEV (reference sequence). CDR3 length equals 17 residues.

V gene TRBV6-5 combines with J gene TRBJ2-7; the D gene TCRdb calls, TRBD2, cannot be checked with no DNA. The CDR3 has 16 amino acids. Germline CDR1 reads MNHEY; CDR2 reads SVGAGI. This CDR3 is CASSYSMEGSPYEQYF.

The chain recombines TRBV15 with TRBJ2-1; the TCRdb D gene call, TRBD1, has no DNA to confirm it. CDR3 length: 16 residues. CDR1 is LNHNV and CDR2 is YYDKDF in the germline V gene (reference sequence). The CDR3 spells CATSYLRGSSYNEQFF.

CDR3: CASVKWGLVHNEQFF. The V and J genes are TRBV28 and TRBJ2-1; TCRdb selects TRBD2, and the lack of DNA leaves this call unchecked. The CDR3 runs 15 residues. CDR1 is MDHEN and CDR2 is SYDVKM in the germline V gene.

V is TRBV9 and J is TRBJ2-2; TCRdb names TRBD2, which stays unverified in the absence of DNA. CDR1 is SGDLS, CDR2 YYNGEE, per germline. CDR3 length: 16 amino acids. CDR3 residues: CASSVEVAGDTGELFF.

The chain couples TRBV11-1 to TRBJ2-7. This CDR3 is built from 14 residues. Germline V lookup: CDR1 SGHAT, CDR2 FQDESV (reference sequence). CDR3 in amino acids: CASSFGGAPYEQYF.

The V and J genes are TRBV7-9 and TRBJ2-7; the D call from TCRdb, TRBD1, cannot be confirmed without DNA. The CDR3 length is 17 residues. CDR1 is SEHNR, CDR2 FQNEAQ, per germline (reference sequence). The CDR3 region is CASSSSPGTLGADEQYF. Supplemented by reference TRBV7-9 and TRBJ2-7, the full variable domain reads DTGVSQNPRHKITKRGQNVTFRCDPISEHNRLYWYRQTLGQGPEFLTYFQNEAQLEKSRLLSDRFSAERPKGSFSTLEIQRTEQGDSAMYLCASSSSPGTLGADEQYFGPGTRLTVT.

V usage is TRBV7-8 and J usage is TRBJ2-3. This CDR3 spans 16 amino acids. The germline gives CDR1 SGHVS, CDR2 FQNEAQ. CDR3 residues: CASSLQTAASTDTQYF.

This chain joins TRBV9 and TRBJ2-2; checking the TCRdb D call of TRBD1 is not possible without DNA. The length of the CDR3 is 15 residues. Looked up from germline, CDR1 is SGDLS and CDR2 is YYNGEE. CDR3 residues: CASSVDGTGPGELFF.

The chain links TRBV18 to TRBJ2-7; with no DNA, the TCRdb D assignment of TRBD1 cannot be verified. This CDR3 has 15 residues. CDR1 KGHSH and CDR2 LQKENI come from the germline V gene. The CDR3 loop reads CASSPQGKRGYEQYF.

V and J are TRBV6-5 and TRBJ2-1. CDR1 and CDR2 from the germline V gene are MNHEY and SVGAGI. The CDR3 contains 11 residues. This CDR3 reads CASSYSNEEFF.

The chain couples TRBV20-1 to TRBJ1-5; TCRdb names TRBD1, which stays unverified in the absence of DNA. Germline V gene lookup returns CDR1 DFQATT and CDR2 SNEGSKA (reference sequence). This CDR3 is 15 amino acids long. CDR3 amino acids: CSARSGGRASQPQHF.